This is a list of T cell receptor beta chains from one sample in a study of OX40 agonist ivuxolimab in advanced cancers. Data came from immunoSEQ multiplex PCR; TCRdb stores just in-frame clones and leaves some out. The sample lists some 48,000 clones; over 90% were seen once. Sequences were derived from CD4+ or CD8+ T cells sorted from blood, sampled in a trial of the OX40 agonist ivuxolimab. The receptors stem from an adult with an advanced solid tumor such as melanoma, head and neck, liver or kidney cancer. Both conserved end residues are part of each CDR3.

CDR3 length,V gene,J gene,CDR3 protein
17,TRBV13,TRBJ1-1,CASSPRGDRGPNTEAFF
14,TRBV27,TRBJ1-1,CASSLTPQHTEAFF
14,TRBV2,TRBJ2-7,CASSDMGRSYEQYF
12,TRBV6-1,TRBJ1-1,CASSGTSTEAFF
12,TRBV15,TRBJ1-5,CATSLANQPQHF
14,TRBV7-9,TRBJ2-7,CASSSRDRAYEQYF
15,TRBV4-1,TRBJ1-2,CASSQDRTFTYGYTF
15,TRBV15,TRBJ2-5,CATSMRTGTLETQYF
15,TRBV4-1,TRBJ2-7,CASSQSTSGDYEQYF
13,TRBV5-1,TRBJ1-2,CASSMTENYGYTF
15,TRBV9,TRBJ2-3,CASSEAGGQGDTQYF